This T cell receptor beta chain was recovered during a study of blood T cell repertoires in COVID-19. Study-wide context: COVID-19 samples, acute and convalescent, were from the United States, Italy and Spain. The cDNA or gDNA used as material had been derived from T cells, B-cell-depleted T cells, or PBMCs.

V lost 5 bases and J lost 0; bases outside the gene matches: 7. The CDR3 is made up of 17 amino acids. Per germline, CDR1 SEHNR and CDR2 FQNEAQ (reference sequence). In the authors' workflow: Reference gene primers were amplified, and this amplification served to estimate nucleated cell counts. Some clones are missing from TCRdb's copy, which holds only in-frame ones; the method was immunoSEQ multiplex PCR. V and J calls and clone size are those listed in that table; D and trimming were worked out from the DNA. This sample has roughly 49,000 clones, with around 80% found just once. Sequencing was carried out using peripheral blood. V usage is TRBV7-9 and J usage is TRBJ2-5, with 12 bases fitting TRBD2. This TCR derives from a woman aged 80 or over with acute or convalescent COVID-19. CDR3 amino acids: CASSRTSGDPYQETQYF. Here the CDR3 DNA reads TGTGCCAGCAGCCGGACTAGCGGGGACCCGTACCAAGAGACCCAGTACTTC.